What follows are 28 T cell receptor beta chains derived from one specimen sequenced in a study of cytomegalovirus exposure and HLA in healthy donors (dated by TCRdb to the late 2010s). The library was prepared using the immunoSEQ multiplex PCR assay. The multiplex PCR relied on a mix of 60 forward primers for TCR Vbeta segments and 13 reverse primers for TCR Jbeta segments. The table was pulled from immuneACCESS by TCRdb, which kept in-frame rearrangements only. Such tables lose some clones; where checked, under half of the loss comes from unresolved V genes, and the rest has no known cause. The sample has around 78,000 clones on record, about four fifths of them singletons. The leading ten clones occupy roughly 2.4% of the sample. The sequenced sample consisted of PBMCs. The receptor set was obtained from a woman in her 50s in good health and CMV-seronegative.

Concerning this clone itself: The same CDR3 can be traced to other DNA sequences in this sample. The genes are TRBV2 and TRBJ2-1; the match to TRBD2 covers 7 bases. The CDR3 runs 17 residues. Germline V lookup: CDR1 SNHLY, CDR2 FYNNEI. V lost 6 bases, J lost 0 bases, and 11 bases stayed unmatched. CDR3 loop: CASRPTSGRDSYNEQFF. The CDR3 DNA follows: TGTGCCAGCAGGCCGACTAGTGGGAGGGACTCCTACAATGAGCAGTTCTTC. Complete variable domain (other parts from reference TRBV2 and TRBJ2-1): EPEVTQTPSHQVTQMGQEVILRCVPISNHLYFYWYRQILGQKVEFLVSFYNNEISEKSEIFDDQFSVERPDGSNFTLKIRSTKLEDSAMYFCASRPTSGRDSYNEQFFGPGTRLTVL.

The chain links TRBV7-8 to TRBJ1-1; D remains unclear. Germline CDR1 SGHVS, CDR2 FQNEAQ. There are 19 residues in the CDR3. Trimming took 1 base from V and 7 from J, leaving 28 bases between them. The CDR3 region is CASSLEMSLGHFRGDEAFF. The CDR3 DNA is TGTGCCAGCAGCTTAGAAATGAGTCTTGGTCATTTCCGGGGAGATGAAGCTTTCTTT.

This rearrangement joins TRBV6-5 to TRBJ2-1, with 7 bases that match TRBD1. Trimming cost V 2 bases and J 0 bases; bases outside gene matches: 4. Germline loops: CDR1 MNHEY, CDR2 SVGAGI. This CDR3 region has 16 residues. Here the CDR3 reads CASSYVGQVSYNEQFF. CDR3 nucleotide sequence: TGTGCCAGCAGTTACGTAGGACAGGTCTCCTACAATGAGCAGTTCTTC.

The chain's CDR3 is CASSAYREGGYTF. CDR3 DNA: TGTGCCAGCAGCGCCTACAGGGAAGGCGGCTACACCTTC. The chain combines TRBV7-2 with TRBJ1-2; the D gene is possibly TRBD1 (6 bases). The CDR3 has 13 amino acids. Trimming left V 5 bases short and J 8 bases short, with 15 bases between. Germline V CDR1 and CDR2: SGHTA, FQGNSA.

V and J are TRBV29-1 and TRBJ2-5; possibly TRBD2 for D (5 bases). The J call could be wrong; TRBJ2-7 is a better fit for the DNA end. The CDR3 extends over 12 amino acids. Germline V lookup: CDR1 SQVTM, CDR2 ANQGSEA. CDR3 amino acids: CSVEKGAYEQYF. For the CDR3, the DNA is TGCAGCGTTGAAAAGGGAGCCTACGAGCAGTACTTC.

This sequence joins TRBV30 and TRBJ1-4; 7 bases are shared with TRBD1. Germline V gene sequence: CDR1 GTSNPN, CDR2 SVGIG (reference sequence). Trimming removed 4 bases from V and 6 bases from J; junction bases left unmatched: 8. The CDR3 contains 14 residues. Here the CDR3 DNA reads TGTGCCTGGACCCCCGGGACAGATTATGAAAAACTGTTTTTT. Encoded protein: CAWTPGTDYEKLFF.

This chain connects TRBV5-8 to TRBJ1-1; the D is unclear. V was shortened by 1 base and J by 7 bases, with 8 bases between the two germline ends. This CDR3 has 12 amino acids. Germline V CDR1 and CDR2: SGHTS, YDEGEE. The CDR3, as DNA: TGTGCCAGCAGCTTGAGGAGGGTTGAAGCTTTCTTT. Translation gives CASSLRRVEAFF.

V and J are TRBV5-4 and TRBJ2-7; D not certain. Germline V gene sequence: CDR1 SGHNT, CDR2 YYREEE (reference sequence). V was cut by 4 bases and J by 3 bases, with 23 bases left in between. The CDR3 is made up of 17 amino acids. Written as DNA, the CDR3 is TGTGCCAGCAGCCCTACTTCGACCCCTGGTGGGCTCTACGAGCAGTACTTC. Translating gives CASSPTSTPGGLYEQYF.

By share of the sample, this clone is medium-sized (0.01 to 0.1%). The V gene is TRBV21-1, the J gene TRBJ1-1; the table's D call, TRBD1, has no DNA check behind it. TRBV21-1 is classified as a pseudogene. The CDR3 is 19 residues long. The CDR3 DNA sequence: TGTGCCAGCAGCTCAACCTCGACCGGGACAGGGGGACGGAACACTGAAGCTTTCTTT. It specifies CASSSTSTGTGGRNTEAFF.

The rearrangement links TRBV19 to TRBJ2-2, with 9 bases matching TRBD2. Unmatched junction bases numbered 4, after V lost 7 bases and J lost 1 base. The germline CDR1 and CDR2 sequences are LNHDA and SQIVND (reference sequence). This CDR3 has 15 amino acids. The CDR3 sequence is CASTRGGLNTGELFF. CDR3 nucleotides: TGTGCCAGTACGCGGGGGGGCCTGAACACCGGGGAGCTGTTTTTT.

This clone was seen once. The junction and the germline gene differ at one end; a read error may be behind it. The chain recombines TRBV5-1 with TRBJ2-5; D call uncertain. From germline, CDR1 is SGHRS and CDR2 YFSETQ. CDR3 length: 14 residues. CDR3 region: CANSDPRGQETQYF. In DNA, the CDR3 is TGCGCCAACAGCGACCCCAGAGGCCAAGAGACCCAGTACTTC.

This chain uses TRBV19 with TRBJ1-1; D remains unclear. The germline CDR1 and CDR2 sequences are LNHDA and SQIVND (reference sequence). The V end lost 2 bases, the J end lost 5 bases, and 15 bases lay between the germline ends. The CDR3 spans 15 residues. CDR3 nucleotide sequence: TGTGCCAGTAGTATACAAACTACACGGGTTACTGAAGCTTTCTTT. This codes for CASSIQTTRVTEAFF.

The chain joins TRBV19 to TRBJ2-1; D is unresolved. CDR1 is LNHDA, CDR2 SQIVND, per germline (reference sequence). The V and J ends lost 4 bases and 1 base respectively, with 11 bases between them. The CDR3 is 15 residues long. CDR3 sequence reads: CASSKSGSSYNEQFF. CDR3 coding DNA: TGTGCCAGTAGTAAATCGGGTTCGTCCTACAATGAGCAGTTCTTC.

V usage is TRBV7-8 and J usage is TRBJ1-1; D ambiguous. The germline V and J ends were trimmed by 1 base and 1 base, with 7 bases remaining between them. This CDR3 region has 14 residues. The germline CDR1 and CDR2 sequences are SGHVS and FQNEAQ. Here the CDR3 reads CASSLGTSNTEAFF. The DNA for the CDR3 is TGTGCCAGCAGCTTAGGCACATCGAACACTGAAGCTTTCTTT.

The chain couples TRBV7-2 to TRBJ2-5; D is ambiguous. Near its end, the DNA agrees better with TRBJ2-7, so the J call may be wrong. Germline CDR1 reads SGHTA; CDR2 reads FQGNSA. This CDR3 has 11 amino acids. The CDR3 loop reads CASSSYYEQYF. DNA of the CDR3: TGTGCCAGCAGCTCCTATTACGAGCAGTACTTC.

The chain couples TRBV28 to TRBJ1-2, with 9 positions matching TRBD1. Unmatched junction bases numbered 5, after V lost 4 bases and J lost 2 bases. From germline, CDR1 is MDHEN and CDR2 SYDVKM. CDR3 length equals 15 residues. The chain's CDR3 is CASSSGGTGNYGYTF. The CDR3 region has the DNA TGTGCCAGCAGTTCTGGGGGGACAGGGAACTATGGCTACACCTTC.

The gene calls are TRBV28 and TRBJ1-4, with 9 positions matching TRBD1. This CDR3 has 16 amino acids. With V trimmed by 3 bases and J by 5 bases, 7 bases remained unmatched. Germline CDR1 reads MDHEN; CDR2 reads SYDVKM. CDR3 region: CASSFPTGGSNEKLFF. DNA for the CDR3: TGTGCCAGCAGTTTCCCGACAGGGGGGTCCAATGAAAAACTGTTTTTT. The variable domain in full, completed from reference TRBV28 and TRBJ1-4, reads DVKVTQSSRYLVKRTGEKVFLECVQDMDHENMFWYRQDPGLGLRLIYFSYDVKMKEKGDIPEGYSVSREKKERFSLILESASTNQTSMYLCASSFPTGGSNEKLFFGSGTQLSVL.

The chain's CDR3 is CASSDPSDRWDGYTF. The CDR3 DNA reads TGTGCCAGCAGTGACCCATCGGACAGGTGGGATGGCTACACCTTC. The chain uses TRBV6-4 and TRBJ1-2, with 7 bases aligning to TRBD1. V lost 2 bases to trimming and J lost 6 bases; unmatched junction nucleotides: 9. This CDR3 region has 15 residues. Germline CDR1 is MRHNA and CDR2 is SNTAGT.

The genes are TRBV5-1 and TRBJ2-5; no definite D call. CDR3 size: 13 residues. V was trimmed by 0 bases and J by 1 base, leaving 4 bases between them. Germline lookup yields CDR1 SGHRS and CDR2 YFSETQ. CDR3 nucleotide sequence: TGCGCCAGCAGCTTGGGGCCCCAAGAGACCCAGTACTTC. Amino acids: CASSLGPQETQYF.

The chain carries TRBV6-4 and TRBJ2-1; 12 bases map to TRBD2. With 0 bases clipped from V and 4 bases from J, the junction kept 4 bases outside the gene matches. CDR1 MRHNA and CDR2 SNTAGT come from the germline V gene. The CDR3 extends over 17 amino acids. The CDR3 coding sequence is TGTGCCAGCAGTGACTCGGCTAGCGGGGGGGATTACAATGAGCAGTTCTTC. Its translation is CASSDSASGGDYNEQFF.

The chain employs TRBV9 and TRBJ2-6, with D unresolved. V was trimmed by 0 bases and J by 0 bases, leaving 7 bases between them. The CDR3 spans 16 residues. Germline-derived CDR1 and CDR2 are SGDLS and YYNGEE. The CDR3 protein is CASSVDHSSGANVLTF. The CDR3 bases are TGTGCCAGCAGCGTAGATCACTCCTCTGGGGCCAACGTCCTGACTTTC.

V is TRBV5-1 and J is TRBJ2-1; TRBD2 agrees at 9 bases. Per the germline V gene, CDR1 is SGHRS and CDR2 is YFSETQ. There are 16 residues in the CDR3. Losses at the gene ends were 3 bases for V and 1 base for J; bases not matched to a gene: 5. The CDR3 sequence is CASSYAGGYSYNEQFF. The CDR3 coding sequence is TGCGCCAGCAGCTATGCGGGGGGGTATTCCTACAATGAGCAGTTCTTC.

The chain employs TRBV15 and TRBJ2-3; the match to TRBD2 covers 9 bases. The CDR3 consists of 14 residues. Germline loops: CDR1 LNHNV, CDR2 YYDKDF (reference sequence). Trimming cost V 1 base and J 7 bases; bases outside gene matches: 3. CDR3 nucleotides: TGTGCCACCAGCAGAGGTCTAGCGGGGCATACGCAGTATTTT. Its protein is CATSRGLAGHTQYF.

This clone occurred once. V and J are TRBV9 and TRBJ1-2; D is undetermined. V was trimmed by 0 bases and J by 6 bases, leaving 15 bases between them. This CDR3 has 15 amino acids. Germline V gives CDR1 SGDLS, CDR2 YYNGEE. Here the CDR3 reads CASSVALGRTDGYTF. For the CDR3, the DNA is TGTGCCAGCAGCGTAGCTTTAGGGAGGACGGATGGCTACACCTTC. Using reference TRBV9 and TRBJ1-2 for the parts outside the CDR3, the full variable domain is DSGVTQTPKHLITATGQRVTLRCSPRSGDLSVYWYQQSLDQGLQFLIQYYNGEERAKGNILERFSAQQFPDLHSELNLSSLELGDSALYFCASSVALGRTDGYTFGSGTRLTVV.

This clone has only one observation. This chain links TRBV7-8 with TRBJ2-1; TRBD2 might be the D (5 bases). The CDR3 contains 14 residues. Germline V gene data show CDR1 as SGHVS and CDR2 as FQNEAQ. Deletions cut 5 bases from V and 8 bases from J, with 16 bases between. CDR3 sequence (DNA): TGTGCCAGCAGCCACGAAGGGAGTTACGATGAGCAGTTCTTC. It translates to CASSHEGSYDEQFF. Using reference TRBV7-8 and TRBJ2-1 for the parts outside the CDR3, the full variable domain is GAGVSQSPRYKVAKRGQDVALRCDPISGHVSLFWYQQALGQGPEFLTYFQNEAQLDKSGLPSDRFFAERPEGSVSTLKIQRTQQEDSAVYLCASSHEGSYDEQFFGPGTRLTVL.

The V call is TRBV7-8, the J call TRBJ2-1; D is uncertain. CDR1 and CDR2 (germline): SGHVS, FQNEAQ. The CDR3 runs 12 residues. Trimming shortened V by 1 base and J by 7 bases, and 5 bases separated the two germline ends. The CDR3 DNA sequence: TGTGCCAGCAGCTTAGTTATGAATGAGCAGTTCTTC. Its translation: CASSLVMNEQFF.

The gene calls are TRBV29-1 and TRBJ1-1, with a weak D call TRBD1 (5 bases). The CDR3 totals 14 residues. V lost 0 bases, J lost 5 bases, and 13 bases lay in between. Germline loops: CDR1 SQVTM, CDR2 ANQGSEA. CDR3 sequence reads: CSVEESAGRTEAFF. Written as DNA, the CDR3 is TGCAGCGTTGAAGAGTCAGCAGGGAGGACTGAAGCTTTCTTT.

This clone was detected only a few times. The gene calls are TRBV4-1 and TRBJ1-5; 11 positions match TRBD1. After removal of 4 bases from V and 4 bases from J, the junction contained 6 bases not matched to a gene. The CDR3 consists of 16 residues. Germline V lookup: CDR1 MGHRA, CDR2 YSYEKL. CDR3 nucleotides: TGCGCCAGCAGCCTGGACAGGGGGCGGCCTAATCAGCCCCAGCATTTT. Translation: CASSLDRGRPNQPQHF.